Presented here are 29 T cell receptor beta chains from one specimen sequenced in a study of T cell responses to AZD1222 COVID-19 vaccine. The protocol was immunoSEQ multiplex PCR, while the TCRdb copy is restricted to in-frame clones and leaves out a portion. The sample records over 95,000 clones, approximately 93% being singletons. Sequenced here: peripheral blood, sampled on day 0 of AZD1222 vaccination. Source of these receptors: an adult in good health.

V is TRBV6-4 and J is TRBJ1-5; TRBD1 matches at 9 bases. This CDR3 is built from 19 residues. V trimming: 5 bases; J trimming: 1 base; junction bases outside the gene matches: 15. Germline CDR1 is MRHNA and CDR2 is SNTAGT. The CDR3 protein is CASSMCRDRVFGSNQPQHF. DNA for the CDR3: TGTGCCAGCAGTATGTGCCGGGACAGGGTCTTTGGAAGCAATCAGCCCCAGCATTTT.

The J gene is TRBJ1-6, the V gene TRBV12-5, with TRBD1 as a possible D gene (5 bases). The CDR3 extends over 18 amino acids. Trimming removed 7 bases at V and 8 bases at J, with 27 bases between. CDR1 LGHNT and CDR2 FRNRAP come from the germline V gene. The CDR3 here is CASDQPGGGYSTDSPLHF. CDR3 nucleotide sequence: TGTGCTAGTGATCAACCCGGCGGGGGGTACTCAACGGATTCACCCCTCCACTTT.

The gene calls are TRBV6-5 and TRBJ1-1, with D unresolved. CDR1 and CDR2 (germline): MNHEY, SVGAGI. V was pared by 5 bases and J by 2 bases, with 15 bases between. The length of the CDR3 is 15 residues. The CDR3 protein is CASSPKARINTEAFF. The CDR3 DNA reads as TGTGCCAGCAGTCCAAAGGCCCGAATCAACACTGAAGCTTTCTTT.

V gene TRBV7-2 combines with J gene TRBJ2-2, with 12 bases matching TRBD2. V trimming: 1 base; J trimming: 5 bases; junction bases outside the gene matches: 2. Germline V CDR1 and CDR2: SGHTA, FQGNSA. CDR3 size: 16 residues. CDR3 nucleotides: TGTGCCAGCAGCTTAGAACTAGCGGGGGGAACCGGGGAGCTGTTTTTT. Residues: CASSLELAGGTGELFF. Combining the CDR3 with reference TRBV7-2 and TRBJ2-2 gives the whole variable domain GAGVSQSPSNKVTEKGKDVELRCDPISGHTALYWYRQSLGQGLEFLIYFQGNSAPDKSGLPSDRFSAERTGGSVSTLTIQRTQQEDSAVYLCASSLELAGGTGELFFGEGSRLTVL.

This clone was observed a handful of times. The genes are TRBV28 and TRBJ2-2, with TRBD1 identical over 8 bases. V lost 2 bases to trimming and J lost 5 bases; unmatched junction nucleotides: 7. This CDR3 comprises 16 residues. Germline V gene sequence: CDR1 MDHEN, CDR2 SYDVKM. The CDR3 DNA follows: TGTGCCAGCAGTTTAAGGGGGACAGGCGGTACCGGGGAGCTGTTTTTT. This encodes CASSLRGTGGTGELFF.

This chain uses TRBV15 with TRBJ2-1; 7 bases agree with TRBD2. V lost 4 bases, J lost 3 bases, and 9 bases stayed unmatched. Per germline, CDR1 LNHNV and CDR2 YYDKDF (reference sequence). The CDR3 extends over 16 amino acids. The CDR3 sequence: CATSTARGSYYNEQFF. In DNA form, the CDR3 reads TGTGCCACCAGCACCGCGCGGGGGTCCTACTACAATGAGCAGTTCTTC.

This clone occurred once. This chain uses TRBV24-1 with TRBJ1-2, with D perhaps matching TRBD1 (5 bases). V shed 6 bases and J shed 4 bases, with 11 bases lying between them. In germline, CDR1 is KGHDR, CDR2 SFDVKD. The CDR3 covers 13 residues. The CDR3 spells CATSYGALYGYTF. CDR3 in DNA: TGTGCCACCAGTTACGGGGCACTCTATGGCTACACCTTC.

The sample holds a few counts of this clone. V gene TRBV4-1 combines with J gene TRBJ1-4; a weak D match, TRBD1 (5 bases). The germline V gene has CDR1 MGHRA and CDR2 YSYEKL. This CDR3 has 16 amino acids. Trimming shortened V by 1 base and J by 8 bases, and 17 bases separated the two germline ends. The CDR3 DNA is TGCGCCAGCAGCCAAGGGGGGATGGGGTTATACGAAAAACTGTTTTTT. Its protein is CASSQGGMGLYEKLFF.

This sequence joins TRBV4-1 and TRBJ1-1; D gene uncertain. CDR3 size: 17 residues. Germline assignment: CDR1 MGHRA and CDR2 YSYEKL. The V and J ends lost 3 bases and 1 base respectively, with 18 bases between them. CDR3 residues: CASSHREPGWGNTEAFF. DNA of the CDR3: TGCGCCAGCAGCCATAGGGAACCGGGTTGGGGGAACACTGAAGCTTTCTTT.

This chain joins TRBV21-1 and TRBJ2-5; the table's D call TRBD1 went unverified against the DNA. TRBV21-1 is a pseudogene. The CDR3 has 14 residues. In DNA, the CDR3 is TGTGCCAGCAGCAAAGTGGCTTACCAAGAGACCCAGTACTTC. As protein: CASSKVAYQETQYF.

The chain couples TRBV10-3 to TRBJ1-5; weak D call: TRBD1 (6 bases). V was clipped by 6 bases and J by 0 bases, with 12 bases between them. Germline V gives CDR1 ENHRY, CDR2 SYGVKD. The CDR3 is 15 residues long. In DNA form, the CDR3 reads TGTGCCATCAGCGTGGACAGTCATAGCAATCAGCCCCAGCATTTT. It is translated as CAISVDSHSNQPQHF.

J is TRBJ1-1 and V is TRBV27; D unclear. Trimming cost V 4 bases and J 2 bases, with 8 bases left between them. The CDR3 length is 13 residues. The germline gives CDR1 MNHEY, CDR2 SMNVEV (reference sequence). CDR3 sequence reads: CASSYNSNTEAFF. The CDR3 coding sequence is TGTGCCAGCAGTTATAACAGTAACACTGAAGCTTTCTTT.

A single count supports this clone. The chain uses TRBV30 and TRBJ1-2; D is undetermined. Trimming shortened V by 0 bases and J by 7 bases, and 9 bases separated the two germline ends. CDR1 is GTSNPN and CDR2 is SVGIG in the germline V gene (reference sequence). CDR3 length equals 12 residues. The CDR3 DNA reads TGTGCCTGGAGTGTTACGTGGCCTGGCTACACCTTC. Translation gives CAWSVTWPGYTF.

The chain combines TRBV6-4 with TRBJ2-7; 12 positions agree with TRBD1. V shed 4 bases, J shed 3 bases, and the junction held 7 bases outside the gene matches. The CDR3 covers 16 residues. CDR1 MRHNA and CDR2 SNTAGT come from the germline V gene. In nucleotides, the CDR3 is TGTGCCAGCAGTGTGGCCGGGACAGGGGGCGGCTACGAGCAGTACTTC. The encoded protein is CASSVAGTGGGYEQYF.

The CDR3: CASSSGLAGGRQFF. CDR3 coding DNA: TGTGCCAGCAGCTCGGGACTAGCGGGGGGCCGACAGTTCTTC. The genes are TRBV7-3 and TRBJ2-1; 15 nucleotides line up with TRBD2. From germline, CDR1 is SGHTA and CDR2 FQGTGA. With V trimmed by 4 bases and J by 13 bases, 5 bases remained unmatched. This CDR3 is built from 14 residues.

The chain uses TRBV6-5 and TRBJ1-4; D may be TRBD1 (5 bases). Trimming pared 6 bases from V and 2 bases from J, leaving 13 bases between. Germline-derived CDR1 and CDR2 are MNHEY and SVGAGI. CDR3 size: 15 residues. Written as DNA, the CDR3 is TGTGCCAGCAGAGTTACAGAGGGGACTAATGAAAAACTGTTTTTT. It yields the protein CASRVTEGTNEKLFF.

The CDR3 is CATSRDGDRVTEAFF. DNA of the CDR3: TGTGCCACCAGCAGAGATGGAGACAGGGTCACTGAAGCTTTCTTT. The chain joins TRBV15 to TRBJ1-1; 7 bases fit TRBD1. The CDR3 is made up of 15 amino acids. CDR1 and CDR2 from the germline V gene are LNHNV and YYDKDF (reference sequence). Unmatched junction bases numbered 5, after V lost 0 bases and J lost 4 bases.

This clone was detected only once. The chain employs TRBV28 and TRBJ1-3; D possibly corresponds to TRBD1 (5 bases). Looked up from germline, CDR1 is MDHEN and CDR2 is SYDVKM. CDR3 length: 13 amino acids. The germline V and J ends were trimmed by 6 bases and 2 bases, with 8 bases remaining between them. CDR3 coding DNA: TGTGCCAGCAGGGAGGGGCCTGGAAACACCATATATTTT. This encodes CASREGPGNTIYF.

The rearrangement links TRBV14 to TRBJ2-2; perhaps TRBD2 as D (5 bases). V was cut by 5 bases and J by 6 bases, with 16 bases left in between. Germline-derived CDR1 and CDR2 are SGHDN and FVKESK. There are 15 residues in the CDR3. CDR3 bases: TGTGCCAGCAGCTCCCCGACTGGCGGGCCCGGGGAGCTGTTTTTT. Encoded protein: CASSSPTGGPGELFF.

The chain uses TRBV6-1 and TRBJ1-6, with D possibly TRBD1 on 5 matching bases. With 0 bases removed from V and 0 bases from J, the gap between germline ends came to 18 bases. Looked up from germline, CDR1 is MNHNS and CDR2 is SASEGT. This CDR3 has 20 amino acids. Here the CDR3 DNA reads TGTGCCAGCAGTGAAGCGGTAACAGGTCCCGGAACCTCCTATAATTCACCCCTCCACTTT. It encodes CASSEAVTGPGTSYNSPLHF.

This chain connects TRBV9 to TRBJ2-7, with 8 bases aligning to TRBD1. Unmatched junction bases numbered 4, after V lost 0 bases and J lost 2 bases. There are 15 residues in the CDR3. Germline V CDR1 and CDR2: SGDLS, YYNGEE. The CDR3 protein is CASSVGLDRAYEQYF. CDR3 bases: TGTGCCAGCAGCGTAGGACTGGACAGGGCCTACGAGCAGTACTTC.

This chain connects TRBV2 to TRBJ1-5; the D is unclear. V was pared by 8 bases and J by 6 bases, with 14 bases between. CDR3 length: 13 amino acids. Germline values: CDR1 SNHLY, CDR2 FYNNEI. The CDR3 reads CASQIEGGQPQHF. For the CDR3, the DNA is TGTGCCAGCCAAATCGAAGGTGGTCAGCCCCAGCATTTT. The full variable domain, its missing parts supplied by reference TRBV2 and TRBJ1-5, is EPEVTQTPSHQVTQMGQEVILRCVPISNHLYFYWYRQILGQKVEFLVSFYNNEISEKSEIFDDQFSVERPDGSNFTLKIRSTKLEDSAMYFCASQIEGGQPQHFGDGTRLSIL.

CDR3 nucleotides: TGTGCCAGCAGTTTTTTGGTCGGTACGCAGTATTTT. Amino acids: CASSFLVGTQYF. V is TRBV12-3 or TRBV12-4 and J is TRBJ2-3; unclear D gene. This CDR3 has 12 residues. V was shortened by 3 bases and J by 8 bases, with 9 bases between the two germline ends.

The chain uses TRBV5-1 and TRBJ2-3; TRBD1 or TRBD2 may be the D gene (5 bases each). Germline CDR1 and CDR2: SGHRS and YFSETQ. CDR3 length equals 13 residues. Trimming stripped 2 bases from V and 3 bases from J, with 7 bases between. CDR3 sequence (DNA): TGCGCCAGCAGCTTCAGGGAGACAGATACGCAGTATTTT. This codes for CASSFRETDTQYF.

This clone occurred once. The chain carries TRBV13 and TRBJ2-1; TRBD2 agrees at 11 bases. The CDR3 runs 16 residues. The germline V gene has CDR1 PRHDT and CDR2 FYEKMQ (reference sequence). J was trimmed by 10 bases and V by 9 bases; bases with no gene match: 17. The CDR3 region has the DNA TGTGCCAGTCACTTAAGTCTGCTAGCGGGGGGAACCGAGCAGTTCTTC. It yields the protein CASHLSLLAGGTEQFF.

This chain connects TRBV6-2 or TRBV6-3 to TRBJ2-7; a weak D match, TRBD1 (7 bases). V was cut by 0 bases and J by 0 bases, with 12 bases left in between. The CDR3 runs to 16 residues. The V gene's germline CDR1 is MNHEY and CDR2 SVGEGT. The DNA of the CDR3 is TGTGCCAGCAGTTACTCAAGGCAGGGGGGCTCCTACGAGCAGTACTTC. Protein product: CASSYSRQGGSYEQYF.

The J gene is TRBJ1-3, the V gene TRBV7-9; TRBD1 might be the D (5 bases). Germline V gene sequence: CDR1 SEHNR, CDR2 FQNEAQ (reference sequence). Trimming left V 1 base short and J 8 bases short, with 21 bases between. The length of the CDR3 is 17 residues. CDR3 sequence: CASSLVRDAGLGHTIYF. CDR3 nucleotides: TGTGCCAGCAGCTTAGTCCGGGACGCGGGTTTAGGGCACACCATATATTTT.

The chain couples TRBV5-1 to TRBJ2-5, with a weak D call TRBD1 (6 bases). CDR3 length: 14 amino acids. V gave up 2 bases and J gave up 3 bases, with 11 bases separating them. Germline V gene sequence: CDR1 SGHRS, CDR2 YFSETQ. CDR3 region: CASSFGDTEETQYF. CDR3 DNA: TGCGCCAGCAGCTTCGGGGACACAGAAGAGACCCAGTACTTC.

The rearrangement joins TRBV6-2 or TRBV6-3 to TRBJ2-5; D unresolved. Looked up from germline, CDR1 is MNHEY and CDR2 is SVGEGT. The germline V and J ends were trimmed by 3 bases and 4 bases, with 9 bases remaining between them. The CDR3 has 13 residues. The CDR3 reads CASSYGNPETQYF. In DNA form, the CDR3 reads TGTGCCAGCAGTTATGGGAACCCAGAGACCCAGTACTTC.